A single sample gave rise to the 18 T cell receptor beta chains below, sequenced in a study of blood T cell repertoires in COVID-19. TCRdb's copy holds only in-frame clones and misses some; the assay was immunoSEQ multiplex PCR. The repertoire has around 300,000 clones, 89% of them found once; the top ten carry less than 1%. Sequenced: peripheral blood. All receptors derive from a woman aged 40 to 50 who had recovered from COVID-19.

The V and J genes are TRBV19 and TRBJ2-7; 8 bases are a match to TRBD1. The V segment lost 3 bases and the J segment 2 bases; nucleotides outside the gene matches: 6. In germline, CDR1 is LNHDA, CDR2 SQIVND (reference sequence). The length of the CDR3 is 15 residues. CDR3 in DNA: TGTGCCAGTAGTATGGGGCCGGGACAGGCCTACGAGCAGTACTTC. Residues: CASSMGPGQAYEQYF.

The V call is TRBV6-1, the J call TRBJ1-4, with 9 positions matching TRBD1. V lost 3 bases and J lost 8; bases outside the gene matches: 10. The CDR3 length is 16 residues. Germline CDR1 and CDR2: MNHNS and SASEGT. The CDR3 loop reads CASSDRTGAFGEKLFF. The CDR3 DNA reads as TGTGCCAGCAGTGATAGGACAGGGGCTTTCGGGGAAAAACTGTTTTTT.

The genes are TRBV30 and TRBJ1-1; no definite D call. Germline assignment: CDR1 GTSNPN and CDR2 SVGIG (reference sequence). The ends were cut back, 1 base at V and 5 bases at J, with 17 bases in the middle. This CDR3 has 15 amino acids. This chain's CDR3 is CAWSAPRGVPTEAFF. The CDR3 bases are TGTGCCTGGAGTGCCCCTCGAGGTGTCCCTACTGAAGCTTTCTTT.

The chain recombines TRBV6-6 with TRBJ1-2, with D perhaps matching TRBD1 (5 bases). Trimming took 4 bases from V and 2 from J, leaving 8 bases between them. CDR3 length: 13 amino acids. The germline V gene encodes CDR1 MNHNY and CDR2 SVGAGI (reference sequence). The CDR3 here is CASSSTENYGYTF. The DNA of the CDR3 is TGTGCCAGCAGTTCGACAGAGAACTATGGCTACACCTTC.

V is TRBV24-1 and J is TRBJ2-3; 8 bases match TRBD1. The CDR3 runs to 16 residues. V was pared by 4 bases and J by 6 bases, with 11 bases of the junction left unmatched. The germline V gene encodes CDR1 KGHDR and CDR2 SFDVKD. CDR3 loop: CATSEPDRVGGDTQYF. The CDR3 region has the DNA TGTGCCACCAGTGAACCGGACAGGGTAGGAGGGGATACGCAGTATTTT.

The chain couples TRBV5-6 to TRBJ2-5; D remains ambiguous. The V end lost 1 base, the J end lost 6 bases, and 4 bases lay between the germline ends. CDR3 length equals 11 residues. In germline, CDR1 is SGHDT, CDR2 YYEEEE. The CDR3 coding sequence is TGTGCCAGCAGCTTGTCTAAGACCCAGTACTTC. Translation gives CASSLSKTQYF.

The V call is TRBV6-5, the J call TRBJ2-5, with D perhaps TRBD2 (5 bases). From germline, CDR1 is MNHEY and CDR2 SVGAGI. CDR3 length: 15 residues. V gave up 4 bases and J gave up 2 bases, with 14 bases separating them. The DNA for the CDR3 is TGTGCCAGCAGTTCGCCGCGAGCGGCTCAAGAGACCCAGTACTTC. Its protein is CASSSPRAAQETQYF.

The gene calls are TRBV5-4 and TRBJ2-3, with 7 bases lining up with TRBD1. Germline CDR1 and CDR2: SGHNT and YYREEE (reference sequence). The CDR3 runs 16 residues. J was trimmed by 1 base and V by 2 bases; bases with no gene match: 7. CDR3 sequence: CASSFYETGGTDTQYF. The DNA for the CDR3 is TGTGCCAGCAGCTTCTATGAAACAGGGGGCACAGATACGCAGTATTTT.

This sequence joins TRBV12-3 or TRBV12-4 and TRBJ1-2, with 10 nucleotides matching TRBD1. V lost 3 bases and J lost 7; bases outside the gene matches: 2. The CDR3 spans 13 residues. The CDR3 DNA is TGTGCCAGCAGTTTTGGGACAGGGGCTGGCTACACCTTC. It encodes CASSFGTGAGYTF.

The rearrangement joins TRBV7-6 to TRBJ2-7; 8 bases match TRBD2. The CDR3 runs to 17 residues. Trimming took 2 bases from V and 7 from J; bases not matched to a gene: 16. Germline values: CDR1 SGHVS, CDR2 FNYEAQ. CDR3 in amino acids: CASSLSRIPGRAGEQYF. DNA of the CDR3: TGTGCCAGCAGCTTATCTAGGATCCCCGGGAGGGCCGGGGAGCAGTACTTC.

The rearrangement uses TRBV3-1 (or the pseudogene TRBV3-2) and TRBJ2-5, with D perhaps TRBD2 (6 bases). Germline lookup yields CDR1 LGHDT and CDR2 YNNKEL (reference sequence). Trimming shortened V by 4 bases and J by 0 bases, and 15 bases separated the two germline ends. The CDR3 has 16 amino acids. The CDR3 bases are TGTGCCAGCAGCCCGATCGGGAGAGGGCACCAAGAGACCCAGTACTTC. This encodes CASSPIGRGHQETQYF.

This sequence joins TRBV5-1 and TRBJ2-1; tentatively, D is TRBD2 (5 bases). This CDR3 comprises 15 residues. CDR1 SGHRS and CDR2 YFSETQ come from the germline V gene. Trimming stripped 0 bases from V and 5 bases from J, with 12 bases between. CDR3 sequence: CASSLGGSSNNEQFF. The CDR3 nucleotides read TGCGCCAGCAGCTTGGGAGGGTCCTCTAACAATGAGCAGTTCTTC.

The chain combines TRBV18 with TRBJ2-1, with 8 bases matching TRBD1. The CDR3 is 17 amino acids. The V gene's germline CDR1 is KGHSH and CDR2 LQKENI. The V and J ends lost 5 bases and 2 bases, in that order; junction bases with no gene match: 11. The CDR3 DNA follows: TGTGCCAGCTCATTGAGGACAGGGCAGAGCGCCTACAATGAGCAGTTCTTC. Encoded protein: CASSLRTGQSAYNEQFF.

V usage is TRBV5-1 and J usage is TRBJ2-5; D is uncertain. Germline lookup yields CDR1 SGHRS and CDR2 YFSETQ. CDR3 length: 14 residues. The V end was cut by 0 bases, the J end by 2 bases, with 8 bases between. Written as DNA, the CDR3 is TGCGCCAGCAGCTTGGTAGGAGAACAAGAGACCCAGTACTTC. Translation: CASSLVGEQETQYF.

The rearrangement joins TRBV3-1 (or the pseudogene TRBV3-2) to TRBJ2-7, with 7 bases that match TRBD1. Germline assignment: CDR1 LGHDT and CDR2 YNNKEL (reference sequence). The CDR3 length is 14 residues. V shed 4 bases and J 3 bases; nucleotides not matched to a gene: 6. This CDR3 is CASSPSQGDYEQYF. CDR3 DNA sequence: TGTGCCAGCAGCCCATCCCAGGGGGACTACGAGCAGTACTTC.

The gene calls are TRBV7-8 and TRBJ1-1; no clear D. The CDR3 totals 11 residues. Germline values: CDR1 SGHVS, CDR2 FQNEAQ. V shed 5 bases and J shed 4 bases, with 5 bases lying between them. CDR3 amino acids: CASSPRTEAFF. CDR3 nucleotide sequence: TGTGCCAGCAGCCCCCGCACTGAAGCTTTCTTT.

V usage is TRBV19 and J usage is TRBJ1-3; D is unresolved. CDR1 is LNHDA and CDR2 is SQIVND in the germline V gene (reference sequence). V lost 11 bases to trimming and J lost 0 bases, with 5 bases between them. The CDR3 totals 11 residues. As DNA, the CDR3 is TGTGCCTCACTCTCTGGAAACACCATATATTTT. As protein: CASLSGNTIYF.

This sequence joins TRBV19 and TRBJ1-2; TRBD1 matches at 9 bases. There are 13 residues in the CDR3. The junction had 5 bases not matched to a gene; V was cut back by 6 bases and J by 6 bases. Germline CDR1 is LNHDA and CDR2 is SQIVND (reference sequence). The CDR3 nucleotides are TGTGCCAGTAGGGGGGACAGGGCGAATGGCTACACCTTC. Translating it yields CASRGDRANGYTF.